The entry below describes one T cell receptor (beta chain). Its antigen is unidentified. These data are taken from a study of cytomegalovirus exposure and HLA in healthy donors. Study-wide results and caveats: Investigators reported 164 TCR beta chains as tied to cytomegalovirus.

The donors were part of the validation cohort of roughly 110 subjects. That cohort was separate from the first cohort, which comprised 666 subjects. TCRdb keeps only in-frame clones here, not all; method: immunoSEQ multiplex PCR. The sample shows a few hundred thousand clones, roughly 87% of them seen only once. The source is a man between 18 and 29 years old in good health and CMV-seropositive. Sequencing was carried out using PBMCs.

The CDR3 protein is CASSATSVSYNEQFF. CDR3 nucleotides: TGTGCCAGCAGCGCCACTAGCGTCTCCTACAATGAGCAGTTCTTC. V is TRBV2 and J is TRBJ2-1; 7 bases align to TRBD2. This CDR3 has 15 amino acids. The V gene's germline CDR1 is SNHLY and CDR2 FYNNEI. After removal of 6 bases from V and 0 bases from J, the junction contained 5 bases not matched to a gene.